This T cell receptor (beta chain) was sequenced during a study of technical replicates of blood from a few donors. This clone showed up just once. Libraries were prepared by immunoSEQ multiplex PCR; TCRdb keeps only in-frame clonotypes and omits some of them. Of about 80,000 clones listed, roughly 90% were seen once; the top ten hold around 0.4%. Input material: T cells isolated from PBMCs. The receptor was derived from a human donor in good health.

CDR3 sequence: CASSHRRTSGSMNEQFF. CDR3 coding DNA: TGCGCCAGCAGCCACCGAAGGACTAGCGGGAGTATGAATGAGCAGTTCTTC. This chain uses TRBV4-1 with TRBJ2-1; 13 positions match TRBD2. Losses at the gene ends were 3 bases for V and 7 bases for J; bases not matched to a gene: 9. The length of the CDR3 is 17 residues. Germline-derived CDR1 and CDR2 are MGHRA and YSYEKL.